This TCR beta chain was documented in a study of T cell repertoires in cytomegalovirus infection (dated by TCRdb to about 2019). About the full investigation: Alongside well-studied HLA-B-restricted epitopes, the peptide stimulations were aimed at recently identified HLA-C-restricted CMV epitopes, whose presentation resists viral immunomodulation. Donor HLA type was relevant to the analysis, because carriage of CMV infection together with the matching HLA type was indicated by public TCR beta signatures.

For CDR1 and CDR2, the germline V gene lists SGDLS and YYNGEE. The CDR3, from cysteine to phenylalanine, totals 16 residues. Only CDR3 DNA is held: 48 bases, read in frame from base 1. Cut back by 3 bases and 8 bases, the V and J ends lie 18 bases apart. The full study reports these points: The ex vivo response was dominated by HLA-C-restricted CMV-specific TCR beta clonotypes, which also provided the single most frequent clonotype in two of eight donors. In both this cohort and an independent cohort of several hundred donors, the cumulative frequency of public TCR beta family members distinguished carriers of CMV infection plus the relevant HLA type.

The instrument was an Illumina HiSeq 1500. TCRdb passed the public sequencing reads through fastp at Q25 and MiXCR, retaining productive beta sequences. Every distinct CDR3 protein forms one entry, paired with its most common genes and DNA. The sample table lists around 900,000 distinct CDR3 sequences, about a third of them with a count of one. About an eighth of the sample goes to the ten largest clones. As regards this clonotype: It lacks a known antigen. It has no much larger one-base neighbor in the sample; base qualities were not kept.

In the paper's terms, the treatment or condition label means: in vitro stimulation with specific CMV peptide epitopes to enrich CMV-specific T cells. The sequencing used cultured CD8+ T cells from PBMCs, collected from culture after CMV antigen stimulation. The receptor comes from a human donor in good health (CMV status not recorded). Some clones in this sample may be carry-over from other donors' samples. The chain is encoded by TRBV9 joined to TRBJ1-6; the D segment cannot be called with confidence. The CDR3 has the sequence CASSARPDWGDSPLHF. The nucleotide sequence reads TGTGCCAGCAGCGCGCGGCCGGATTGGGGAGATTCACCCCTCCACTTT.